The next 7 T cell receptor beta chains were all read from a single sample in a study of neurological immune-mediated disorders. TCRdb ran MiXCR on the 5' RACE reads and lists one entry per CDR3 protein. The sample comprises fewer than 20,000 distinct CDR3 sequences, around 15% of which are singletons, and approximately 15% rests with the top ten. The specimen sequenced was PBMCs. These receptors were taken from a man between 60 and 75 years old with HTLV-1-associated myelopathy (HAM/TSP).

This clonotype has at least ten counts. This chain uses TRBV5-1 with TRBJ2-2; the D gene is possibly TRBD1 (5 bases). Trimming took 6 bases from V and 6 from J, leaving 15 bases between them. CDR3 length equals 14 residues. The V gene's germline CDR1 is SGHRS and CDR2 YFSETQ. CDR3 sequence: CASKSEGASGELFF. The CDR3 nucleotides are TGCGCCAGCAAATCTGAAGGGGCGTCCGGGGAGCTGTTTTTT.

In its sample, this clonotype was seen many times. J is TRBJ2-3 and V is TRBV2, with D tentatively TRBD2 (5 bases). CDR1 and CDR2 (germline): SNHLY, FYNNEI. V was clipped by 2 bases and J by 1 base, with 10 bases between them. The CDR3 length is 15 residues. The CDR3 here is CASSEILSGTDTQYF. The CDR3 DNA is TGTGCCAGCAGTGAAATACTTAGCGGCACAGATACGCAGTATTTT.

Details on this clonotype: One junction end does not reproduce the germline sequence, and a read error may be involved. The J gene is TRBJ1-1, the V gene TRBV19; D is undetermined. The germline V gene encodes CDR1 LNHDA and CDR2 SQIVND (reference sequence). The CDR3 consists of 13 residues. The CDR3 is CSSSIFSNTEAFF. CDR3 DNA sequence: TGTTCCAGTAGTATCTTCTCGAACACTGAAGCTTTCTTT.

This clonotype was observed at least ten times. This chain connects TRBV29-1 to TRBJ2-7, with D tentatively TRBD1 or TRBD2 (6 bases each). The V end lost 7 bases, the J end lost 6 bases, and 19 bases lay between the germline ends. Per germline, CDR1 SQVTM and CDR2 ANQGSEA. The CDR3 runs 13 residues. The CDR3 protein is CSARTAGEVEQYF. CDR3 coding DNA: TGCAGCGCCCGAACGGCAGGGGAGGTCGAGCAGTACTTC.

The chain is built from TRBV7-9 and TRBJ2-5; D might be TRBD1 (5 bases). The CDR3 loop spans 14 amino acids. V was pared by 6 bases and J by 4 bases, with 15 bases between. The germline V gene encodes CDR1 SEHNR and CDR2 FQNEAQ (reference sequence). The CDR3 bases are TGTGCCAGCAGTTCCCCAGGGATGGGAGAGACCCAGTACTTC. Its protein product is CASSSPGMGETQYF.

CDR3 nucleotides: TGTGCCAGCAGCATAGGACAGGGAGCAGATACGCAGTATTTT. Translating it yields CASSIGQGADTQYF. This rearrangement joins TRBV11-2 to TRBJ2-3, with 8 nucleotides matching TRBD1. CDR3 length equals 14 residues. Losses at the gene ends were 5 bases for V and 4 bases for J; bases not matched to a gene: 5. Per the germline V gene, CDR1 is SGHAT and CDR2 is FQNNGV.

This clonotype is deemed medium-sized (0.01 to 0.1%). This chain connects TRBV5-6 to TRBJ1-6; D remains ambiguous. V was pared by 7 bases and J by 5 bases, with 10 bases between. CDR3 size: 13 residues. Germline-derived CDR1 and CDR2 are SGHDT and YYEEEE. For the CDR3, the DNA is TGTGCCAGCCTTGGGCCAGATAATTCACCCCTCCACTTT. Amino acids: CASLGPDNSPLHF.